This is a list of T cell receptor beta chains from one sample in a study of OX40 agonist ivuxolimab in advanced cancers. Method: immunoSEQ multiplex PCR; TCRdb's copy keeps in-frame clones and lacks some. The sample lists about 35,000 clones; 79% were seen once. Sequences were derived from CD4+ or CD8+ T cells sorted from blood, sampled in a trial of the OX40 agonist ivuxolimab. The receptors were gathered from an adult with an advanced solid tumor such as melanoma, head and neck, liver or kidney cancer. Each CDR3 is given with its conserved first and last residue. Fields, in order: V gene, D gene, clone size, J gene, CDR3 protein, CDR3 DNA. D genes are given only for firm matches. For some rows the clone size is stated as once, few or many, or as a class when expanded; others skip it.

TRBV19	TRBD1	.	TRBJ2-3	CASSPRTGIADTQYF	TGTGCCAGTAGTCCTCGGACAGGGATTGCAGATACGCAGTATTTT
TRBV30	.	large	TRBJ1-1	CAWTTGASGNTEAFF	TGTGCCTGGACGACCGGGGCAAGCGGGAACACTGAAGCTTTCTTT
TRBV19	.	.	TRBJ2-5	CASSINRQETQYF	TGTGCCAGTAGTATTAACAGACAAGAGACCCAGTACTTC
TRBV4-2	.	.	TRBJ2-5	CASSQDGTPGETQYF	TGTGCCAGCAGCCAAGACGGGACACCGGGGGAGACCCAGTACTTC
TRBV5-5	.	.	TRBJ2-3	CASSLQRSTDTQYF	TGTGCCAGCAGCTTACAGAGAAGCACAGATACGCAGTATTTT
TRBV11-2	.	.	TRBJ2-4	CASSTSFGGENIQYF	TGTGCCAGCAGCACTAGCTTCGGCGGCGAAAACATTCAGTACTTC
TRBV7-9	.	.	TRBJ2-2	CASSLMGELFF	TGTGCCAGCAGCTTAATGGGGGAGCTGTTTTTT
TRBV5-1	.	.	TRBJ2-5	CASSLRLEEETQYF	TGCGCCAGCAGCTTACGACTAGAAGAAGAGACCCAGTACTTC
TRBV29-1	TRBD2	.	TRBJ2-1	CSVLRTSGRLSPSSYNEQFF	TGCAGCGTCCTCCGGACTAGCGGGAGACTTTCTCCGAGCTCCTACAATGAGCAGTTCTTC
TRBV21-1	.	.	TRBJ1-5	CASSPRPGTPWYHVNQPQHF	TGTGCCAGCAGCCCCCGACCCGGGACACCCTGGTACCACGTCAACCAGCCCCAGCATTTT
TRBV12-5	TRBD1	.	TRBJ1-3	CASGLGDSGLNTIYF	TGTGCTAGTGGTTTAGGGGACAGTGGGTTAAACACCATATATTTT
TRBV19	.	.	TRBJ2-1	CASKRDNEQFF	TGTGCCAGTAAGAGGGACAATGAGCAGTTCTTC
TRBV2	TRBD1	.	TRBJ1-2	CASRPGTGVNYGYTF	TGTGCCAGCAGGCCCGGGACAGGGGTTAACTATGGCTACACCTTC
TRBV28	.	.	TRBJ2-1	CASSPSTRQVGGNEQFF	TGTGCCAGCAGTCCCTCCACCCGACAGGTGGGGGGGAATGAGCAGTTCTTC
TRBV30	.	.	TRBJ1-2	CACSPKGRDVDGYTF	TGTGCCTGCTCCCCGAAGGGCAGGGATGTTGATGGCTACACCTTC
TRBV10-1	.	.	TRBJ1-3	CASSEGRARGNTIYF	TGCGCCAGCAGTGAGGGCAGGGCGCGGGGAAACACCATATATTTT
TRBV7-9	.	.	TRBJ2-7	CASSSGRASYEQYF	TGTGCCAGCAGCTCCGGTCGAGCCTCCTACGAGCAGTACTTC
TRBV27	TRBD2	.	TRBJ2-2	CASSREGAGELFF	TGTGCCAGCAGTCGGGAGGGGGCCGGGGAGCTGTTTTTT
TRBV4-1	.	.	TRBJ2-2	CASSQVRVEQANTGELFF	TGCGCCAGCAGCCAAGTTAGGGTGGAACAAGCGAACACCGGGGAGCTGTTTTTT